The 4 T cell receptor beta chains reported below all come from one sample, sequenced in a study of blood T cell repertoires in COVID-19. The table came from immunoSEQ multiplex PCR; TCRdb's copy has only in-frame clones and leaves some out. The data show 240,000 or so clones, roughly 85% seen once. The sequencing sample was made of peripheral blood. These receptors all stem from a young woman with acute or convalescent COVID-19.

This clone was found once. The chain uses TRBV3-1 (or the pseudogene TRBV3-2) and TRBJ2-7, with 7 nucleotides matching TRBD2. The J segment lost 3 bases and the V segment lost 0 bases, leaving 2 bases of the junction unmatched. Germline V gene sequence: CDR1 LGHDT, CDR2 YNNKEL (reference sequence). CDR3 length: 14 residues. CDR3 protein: CASSQDASGYEQYF. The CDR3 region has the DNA TGTGCCAGCAGCCAAGATGCTAGCGGCTACGAGCAGTACTTC.

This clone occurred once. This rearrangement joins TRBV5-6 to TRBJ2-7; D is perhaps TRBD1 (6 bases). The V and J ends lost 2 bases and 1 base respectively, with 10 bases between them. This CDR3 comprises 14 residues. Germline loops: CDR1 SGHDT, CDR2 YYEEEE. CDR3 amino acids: CASSFYRASYEQYF. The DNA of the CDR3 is TGTGCCAGCAGCTTTTACAGGGCGTCCTACGAGCAGTACTTC.

The CDR3 DNA is TGTGCCAGCAGCTACCGGGACAGGGATGGCGAGCAGTACTTC. Encoded protein: CASSYRDRDGEQYF. The chain combines TRBV7-2 with TRBJ2-7; 9 bases line up with TRBD1. The V gene's germline CDR1 is SGHTA and CDR2 FQGNSA. This CDR3 contains 14 residues. The V and J ends lost 4 bases and 6 bases, in that order; junction bases with no gene match: 7. The whole variable domain, remainder taken from reference TRBV7-2 and TRBJ2-7, is GAGVSQSPSNKVTEKGKDVELRCDPISGHTALYWYRQSLGQGLEFLIYFQGNSAPDKSGLPSDRFSAERTGGSVSTLTIQRTQQEDSAVYLCASSYRDRDGEQYFGPGTRLTVT.

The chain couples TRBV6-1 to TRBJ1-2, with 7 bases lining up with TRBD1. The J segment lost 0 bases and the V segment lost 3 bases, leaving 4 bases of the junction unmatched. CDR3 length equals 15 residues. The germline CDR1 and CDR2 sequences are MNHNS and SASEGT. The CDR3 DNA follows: TGTGCCAGCAGTGAGGGACAGCACTCTAACTATGGCTACACCTTC. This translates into CASSEGQHSNYGYTF.